The present T cell receptor (beta chain) was sequenced within a study of monozygotic twins with inflammatory bowel disease. TCRdb re-called the 5' RACE reads, yielding one record per CDR3 amino acid sequence without DNA. The specimen's table records about 160,000 distinct CDR3 sequences. Study-level points and caveats: Discrimination among different T cell subtypes was not achievable.

CDR1 is LNHNV and CDR2 is YYDKDF in the germline V gene (reference sequence). The CDR3 is 11 amino acids. Details on this clonotype: Antigen: not known.

This receptor was taken from a human donor with ulcerative colitis or Crohn's disease, or a healthy co-twin of an affected twin (not recorded which). Source material: blood. The gene calls are TRBV15 and TRBJ1-1; TCRdb's assignment of TRBD1 cannot be checked, as there is no DNA. The CDR3 region is CATSGKAEAFF.